The clone carrying this T cell receptor (beta chain) was recorded only once. The sample comes from a study of T cell responses to AZD1222 COVID-19 vaccine. Sequencing was performed with immunoSEQ multiplex PCR; in TCRdb, only in-frame clones are kept and a portion is missing. Here the sample spans 140,000 to 150,000 clones, approximately 90% being singletons. This material consisted of peripheral blood, taken on day 0 of AZD1222 vaccination. This receptor was identified in an adult in good health.

This CDR3 is CASSRGGNTEAFF. In nucleotides, the CDR3 is TGTGCCAGCAGCCGGGGGGGGAACACTGAAGCTTTCTTT. The chain links TRBV25-1 to TRBJ1-1; a weak D match, TRBD1 (5 bases). The germline gives CDR1 MGHDK, CDR2 SYGVNS. This CDR3 comprises 13 residues. V was trimmed by 6 bases and J by 1 base, leaving 9 bases between them.